The 8 T cell receptor beta chains below were found in one sample sequenced in a study of post-analysis software for immune sequencing data. Broader study findings: Comparison of patients with controls showed five TRBV segments more frequent in patients, TRBV5-6, TRBV5-1 and TRBV20-1 among them.

cDNA libraries of TCR beta carried unique molecular identifiers. Each CDR3 protein gets one entry after TCRdb re-called the PCR reads with MiXCR. The sample has some 690,000 distinct CDR3 sequences; roughly 27% are singletons. No antigens are known for them. Sequenced sample: blood. All receptors come from a girl between 5 and 17 years old with multiple sclerosis.

This clonotype showed up just a few times. The chain couples TRBV5-4 to TRBJ2-5, with no clear D. The CDR3 extends over 14 amino acids. Germline assignment: CDR1 SGHNT and CDR2 YYREEE (reference sequence). Trimming cost V 0 bases and J 2 bases, with 8 bases left between them. The CDR3 coding sequence is TGTGCCAGCAGCTTGGACCAGCTTCAAGAGACCCAGTACTTC. This codes for CASSLDQLQETQYF. Supplemented by reference TRBV5-4 and TRBJ2-5, the full variable domain reads ETGVTQSPTHLIKTRGQQVTLRCSSQSGHNTVSWYQQALGQGPQFIFQYYREEENGRGNFPPRFSGLQFPNYSSELNVNALELDDSALYLCASSLDQLQETQYFGPGTRLLVL.

The genes are TRBV4-3 and TRBJ2-7; TRBD1 agrees at 7 bases. Losses at the gene ends were 4 bases for V and 4 bases for J; bases not matched to a gene: 4. Germline V lookup: CDR1 LGHNA, CDR2 YSLEER. The CDR3 has 13 residues. CDR3 sequence: CASSRLTGYEQYF. CDR3 coding DNA: TGCGCCAGCAGCCGATTGACAGGGTACGAGCAGTACTTC.

The table lists this clonotype with many counts. The rearrangement links TRBV4-2 to TRBJ1-6; D is unclear. In germline, CDR1 is LGHNA, CDR2 YNFKEQ. The CDR3 sequence is 12 residues long. Trimming pared 2 bases from V and 11 bases from J, leaving 7 bases between. CDR3 sequence reads: CASSQFGTPLHF. Written as DNA, the CDR3 is TGTGCCAGCAGCCAATTTGGGACACCCCTCCACTTT.

The chain joins TRBV14 to TRBJ2-3; TRBD2 agrees at 8 bases. Germline V CDR1 and CDR2: SGHDN, FVKESK. The CDR3 runs to 16 residues. After removal of 5 bases from V and 0 bases from J, the junction contained 7 bases not matched to a gene. This chain's CDR3 is CASSKTGGSSTDTQYF. The CDR3 DNA follows: TGTGCCAGCAGCAAAACGGGGGGGTCTAGCACAGATACGCAGTATTTT.

The V call is TRBV9, the J call TRBJ2-7; 7 nucleotides match TRBD1. The trim removed 1 base at V and 13 bases at J, leaving 17 bases unmatched. Germline CDR1 and CDR2: SGDLS and YYNGEE. The CDR3 runs to 15 residues. The CDR3 region has the DNA TGTGCCAGCAGCGTATGGGTGAGGGGGCAAGAGACCCACTACTTC. This sequence encodes CASSVWVRGQETHYF.

The chain is built from TRBV20-1 and TRBJ2-5, with D perhaps matching TRBD1 (6 bases). Germline V lookup: CDR1 DFQATT, CDR2 SNEGSKA (reference sequence). V lost 5 bases and J lost 11, with 24 bases in between. The CDR3 contains 14 residues. CDR3 sequence (DNA): TGCAGTGCTCCTCCCGGGACACTGGCTGGGTCGCAGTACTTC. Protein: CSAPPGTLAGSQYF.

This sequence joins TRBV20-1 and TRBJ2-1, with 7 bases that match TRBD2. Germline CDR1 and CDR2: DFQATT and SNEGSKA (reference sequence). V trimming: 5 bases; J trimming: 9 bases; junction bases outside the gene matches: 10. CDR3 size: 13 residues. CDR3 residues: CSAGGSMNPEQFF. CDR3 DNA: TGCAGTGCTGGCGGGAGTATGAACCCTGAGCAGTTCTTC.

The table lists this clonotype with a few counts. The rearrangement uses TRBV9 and TRBJ1-6, with TRBD1 as a possible D gene (6 bases). CDR1 is SGDLS, CDR2 YYNGEE, per germline. The CDR3 has 15 residues. V lost 4 bases to trimming and J lost 9 bases, with 17 bases between them. CDR3 DNA sequence: TGTGCCAGCAGCCGATTGCCCGGAGGGGGTTCACCCCTCCACTTT. It translates to CASSRLPGGGSPLHF.